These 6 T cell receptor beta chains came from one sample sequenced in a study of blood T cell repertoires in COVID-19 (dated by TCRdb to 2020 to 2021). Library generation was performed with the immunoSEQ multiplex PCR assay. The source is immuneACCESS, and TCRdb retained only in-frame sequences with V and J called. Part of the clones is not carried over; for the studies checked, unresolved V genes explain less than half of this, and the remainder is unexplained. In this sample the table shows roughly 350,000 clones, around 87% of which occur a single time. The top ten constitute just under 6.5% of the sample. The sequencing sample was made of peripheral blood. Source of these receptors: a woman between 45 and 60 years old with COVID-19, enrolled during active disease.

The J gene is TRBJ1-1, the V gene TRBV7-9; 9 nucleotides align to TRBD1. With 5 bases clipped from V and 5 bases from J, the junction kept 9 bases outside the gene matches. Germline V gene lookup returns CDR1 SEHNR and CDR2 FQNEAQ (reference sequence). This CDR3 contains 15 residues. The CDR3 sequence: CASSRLPGQGTEAFF. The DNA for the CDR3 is TGTGCCAGCAGCCGATTACCGGGACAGGGTACTGAAGCTTTCTTT.

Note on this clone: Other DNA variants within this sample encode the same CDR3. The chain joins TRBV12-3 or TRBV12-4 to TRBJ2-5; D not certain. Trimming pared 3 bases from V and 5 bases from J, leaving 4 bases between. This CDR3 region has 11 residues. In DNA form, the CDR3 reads TGTGCCAGCAGTTTTCAGGAGACCCAGTACTTC. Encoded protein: CASSFQETQYF.

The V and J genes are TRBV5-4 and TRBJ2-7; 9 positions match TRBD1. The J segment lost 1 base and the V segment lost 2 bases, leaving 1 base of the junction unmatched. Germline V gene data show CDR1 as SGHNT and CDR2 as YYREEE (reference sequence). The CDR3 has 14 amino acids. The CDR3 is CASSFGQGSYEQYF. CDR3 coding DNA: TGTGCCAGCAGCTTTGGACAGGGGTCCTACGAGCAGTACTTC.

The CDR3 nucleotides are TGTGCCAGCAGTCCCCCCCTTCGGGCAGATACGCAGTATTTT. This codes for CASSPPLRADTQYF. The chain carries TRBV6-2 or TRBV6-3 and TRBJ2-3, with no clear D. Trimming removed 5 bases from V and 4 bases from J, with 13 bases in between. Per the germline V gene, CDR1 is MNHEY and CDR2 is SVGEGT. The CDR3 contains 14 residues.

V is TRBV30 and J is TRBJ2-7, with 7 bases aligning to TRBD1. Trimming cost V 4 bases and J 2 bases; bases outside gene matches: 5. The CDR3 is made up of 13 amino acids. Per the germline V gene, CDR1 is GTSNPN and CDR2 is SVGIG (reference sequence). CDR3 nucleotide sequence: TGTGCCTGGAACACCGGGACAGCCTACGAGCAGTACTTC. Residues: CAWNTGTAYEQYF.

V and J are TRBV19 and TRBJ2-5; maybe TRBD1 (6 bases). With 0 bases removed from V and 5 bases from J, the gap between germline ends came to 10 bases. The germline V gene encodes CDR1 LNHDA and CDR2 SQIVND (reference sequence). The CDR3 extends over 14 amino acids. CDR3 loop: CASSIDRGIETQYF. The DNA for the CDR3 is TGTGCCAGTAGTATAGACAGGGGAATTGAGACCCAGTACTTC.